These 23 T cell receptor beta chains share one sample of origin, sequenced in a study of shared clonotypes between healthy human individuals (TCRdb year 2020). The receptor library was made with the immunoSEQ multiplex PCR assay. This is the immuneACCESS table as TCRdb keeps it, with only in-frame sequences that have V and J called. A part of the clones is gone; compared with another copy, unresolved V genes explain less than half, and the rest is unexplained. The sample yields about 2.4 million clones; 80% to 95% were counted once. Roughly 0.36% of the sample is taken by the ten largest. Source material: naive CD4+ T cells from PBMCs. This specimen's cell subset or site label, interpreted: CD45RA+ positively selected. The receptors were gathered from a man aged 18 to 35 in good health. Some clones in this sample may be carry-over from other donors' samples.

The chain is built from TRBV7-2 and TRBJ2-7; possible D gene TRBD1, 6 bases. The CDR3 extends over 14 amino acids. The V end was cut by 3 bases, the J end by 4 bases, with 13 bases between. The germline CDR1 and CDR2 sequences are SGHTA and FQGNSA. CDR3: CASSFWGQGYEQYF. The CDR3 DNA reads TGTGCCAGCAGCTTTTGGGGGCAGGGGTACGAGCAGTACTTC.

Note on this clone: The same CDR3 can be traced to other DNA sequences in this sample. The chain uses TRBV18 and TRBJ2-5; D unclear. V lost 4 bases and J lost 2, with 5 bases in between. There are 12 residues in the CDR3. Looked up from germline, CDR1 is KGHSH and CDR2 is LQKENI. DNA for the CDR3: TGTGCCAGCTCACTTCCTCAAGAGACCCAGTACTTC. It translates to CASSLPQETQYF. Full variable domain (outside the CDR3, taken from reference TRBV18 and TRBJ2-5): NAGVMQNPRHLVRRRGQEARLRCSPMKGHSHVYWYRQLPEEGLKFMVYLQKENIIDESGMPKERFSAEFPKEGPSILRIQQVVRGDSAAYFCASSLPQETQYFGPGTRLLVL.

The J gene is TRBJ2-7, the V gene TRBV18; tentatively, D is TRBD1 (6 bases). The V and J ends lost 3 bases and 7 bases respectively, with 22 bases between them. The CDR3 totals 16 residues. Germline V lookup: CDR1 KGHSH, CDR2 LQKENI. The CDR3 bases are TGTGCCAGCTCACCTAGGACAGCCCAGACTTTAGTTGAGCAGTACTTC. It is translated as CASSPRTAQTLVEQYF.

A single count supports this clone. V is TRBV19 and J is TRBJ2-6; D is unresolved. Looked up from germline, CDR1 is LNHDA and CDR2 is SQIVND (reference sequence). This CDR3 has 13 amino acids. Trimming took off 6 bases at V and 4 bases at J, with 7 bases between the two ends. Here the CDR3 DNA reads TGTGCCAGTAGAACACCCGGGGCCAACGTCCTGACTTTC. This codes for CASRTPGANVLTF.

The chain combines TRBV14 with TRBJ2-1, with 8 bases that match TRBD2. Germline V CDR1 and CDR2: SGHDN, FVKESK. CDR3 length: 15 residues. J gave up 8 bases and V 4 bases, and 10 bases lay outside the gene matches. The DNA for the CDR3 is TGTGCCAGCAGCCCGACTAGCGCTACAAGTCATGAGCAGTTCTTC. This encodes CASSPTSATSHEQFF.

In DNA, the CDR3 is TGTGCCAGCAGCTCCCGACTAGCGGAGCACACCGGGGAGCTGTTTTTT. Protein sequence: CASSSRLAEHTGELFF. This chain links TRBV7-2 with TRBJ2-2; 9 nucleotides line up with TRBD2. Germline V CDR1 and CDR2: SGHTA, FQGNSA. This CDR3 region has 16 residues. Trimming cost V 4 bases and J 3 bases; bases outside gene matches: 6.

V gene TRBV27 combines with J gene TRBJ2-7, with a possible D match to TRBD2 (7 bases). From germline, CDR1 is MNHEY and CDR2 SMNVEV (reference sequence). The V end lost 7 bases, the J end lost 3 bases, and 19 bases lay between the germline ends. This CDR3 comprises 15 residues. CDR3 DNA sequence: TGTGCCAGCAAGGGCCTGGGGGGGGCCTTCTACGAGCAGTACTTC. Translating it yields CASKGLGGAFYEQYF.

The chain has TRBV6-4 and TRBJ2-1, with 9 bases that match TRBD2. This CDR3 has 15 amino acids. The germline V gene has CDR1 MRHNA and CDR2 SNTAGT. Unmatched junction bases numbered 7, after V lost 6 bases and J lost 4 bases. CDR3 loop: CASRLTSGYYNEQFF. In DNA, the CDR3 is TGTGCCAGCAGGCTGACTAGCGGTTATTACAATGAGCAGTTCTTC.

In its sample, this clone was seen once. The chain links TRBV28 to TRBJ1-2, with D unclear. Germline CDR1 and CDR2: MDHEN and SYDVKM. The CDR3 has 10 residues. V was cut by 5 bases and J by 8 bases, with 6 bases left in between. CDR3 residues: CASSRTGYTF. In DNA, the CDR3 is TGTGCCAGCAGTCGCACGGGCTACACCTTC.

This rearrangement joins TRBV9 to TRBJ2-3; the D call may be TRBD1 or TRBD2 (5 bases each). This CDR3 has 14 amino acids. Germline V gene lookup returns CDR1 SGDLS and CDR2 YYNGEE. Trimming left V 3 bases short and J 2 bases short, with 10 bases between. The CDR3 coding sequence is TGTGCCAGCAGCGGACAGACTATCACAGATACGCAGTATTTT. Translation: CASSGQTITDTQYF.

This clone occurred once. The chain uses TRBV27 and TRBJ2-3, with a weak D call TRBD2 (5 bases). The V and J ends lost 6 bases and 7 bases respectively, with 17 bases between them. The CDR3 runs 14 residues. Germline CDR1 reads MNHEY; CDR2 reads SMNVEV (reference sequence). CDR3 nucleotides: TGTGCCAGCAGGGGTCTAGCCTCCGGATATACGCAGTATTTT. This sequence encodes CASRGLASGYTQYF.

This rearrangement joins TRBV2 to TRBJ1-5; D is ambiguous. This CDR3 is built from 14 residues. V dropped 2 bases and J dropped 4 bases, with 9 bases sitting between them. CDR1 SNHLY and CDR2 FYNNEI come from the germline V gene. The chain's CDR3 is CASSEQAINQPQHF. CDR3 nucleotide sequence: TGTGCCAGCAGTGAACAGGCAATAAATCAGCCCCAGCATTTT.

The rearrangement uses TRBV23-1 and TRBJ1-1; 9 bases are a match to TRBD1. TRBV23-1 falls under the ORF class, with uncertain function. V was pared by 0 bases and J by 1 base, with 18 bases of the junction left unmatched. The CDR3 is 21 amino acids. Here the CDR3 reads CASSQSSGEAPGQGPNTEAFF. The CDR3 region has the DNA TGCGCCAGCAGTCAATCCAGTGGAGAGGCCCCAGGACAGGGGCCGAACACTGAAGCTTTCTTT.

This chain uses TRBV13 with TRBJ1-2; no reliable D call. This CDR3 comprises 15 residues. Germline values: CDR1 PRHDT, CDR2 FYEKMQ (reference sequence). Deletions cut 2 bases from V and 5 bases from J, with 15 bases between. DNA for the CDR3: TGTGCCAGCAGCTTAATTCCGGGAGAGGGTTATGGCTACACCTTC. Amino acids: CASSLIPGEGYGYTF. The variable domain in full, completed from reference TRBV13 and TRBJ1-2, reads AAGVIQSPRHLIKEKRETATLKCYPIPRHDTVYWYQQGPGQDPQFLISFYEKMQSDKGSIPDRFSAQQFSDYHSELNMSSLELGDSALYFCASSLIPGEGYGYTFGSGTRLTVV.

This chain joins TRBV9 and TRBJ2-3; D possibly corresponds to TRBD2 (5 bases). Germline V gives CDR1 SGDLS, CDR2 YYNGEE. CDR3 size: 17 residues. Trimming shortened V by 3 bases and J by 0 bases, and 17 bases separated the two germline ends. CDR3 in amino acids: CASSGGLRISSTDTQYF. The CDR3 region has the DNA TGTGCCAGCAGCGGAGGGCTCAGGATCTCTAGCACAGATACGCAGTATTTT.

Comment on this clone: Other DNA sequences within the sample encode an identical CDR3. The chain couples TRBV7-2 to TRBJ2-7, with D uncertain. Germline lookup yields CDR1 SGHTA and CDR2 FQGNSA. V lost 1 base and J lost 2, with 9 bases in between. This CDR3 is 14 amino acids long. The CDR3 DNA sequence: TGTGCCAGCAGCTTAGAGCCAGGTACCTACGAGCAGTACTTC. Its protein product is CASSLEPGTYEQYF.

The chain couples TRBV5-1 to TRBJ2-6; D not resolved. There are 16 residues in the CDR3. The V gene lost 2 bases and the J gene lost 0 bases, with 9 bases spanning the gap. Germline-derived CDR1 and CDR2 are SGHRS and YFSETQ. The DNA of the CDR3 is TGCGCCAGCAGCTTAGGGCTCCTCTCTGGGGCCAACGTCCTGACTTTC. As protein: CASSLGLLSGANVLTF.

The V gene is TRBV11-2, the J gene TRBJ2-2, with D perhaps TRBD1 or TRBD2 (5 bases each). From germline, CDR1 is SGHAT and CDR2 FQNNGV. This CDR3 is built from 17 residues. The V end lost 5 bases, the J end lost 2 bases, and 18 bases lay between the germline ends. As DNA, the CDR3 is TGTGCCAGCAGCCTACTGGGACCGACTACCAACACCGGGGAGCTGTTTTTT. Its protein product is CASSLLGPTTNTGELFF.

V usage is TRBV29-1 and J usage is TRBJ1-1; 7 bases are shared with TRBD1. Germline CDR1 and CDR2: SQVTM and ANQGSEA. The CDR3 sequence is 13 residues long. The J segment lost 5 bases and the V segment lost 6 bases, leaving 9 bases of the junction unmatched. The CDR3: CSVLTTGRTEAFF. CDR3 in DNA: TGCAGCGTATTGACGACAGGGAGGACTGAAGCTTTCTTT. Together with reference TRBV29-1 and TRBJ1-1, the CDR3 gives the full variable domain: SAVISQKPSRDICQRGTSLTIQCQVDSQVTMMFWYRQQPGQSLTLIATANQGSEATYESGFVIDKFPISRPNLTFSTLTVSNMSPEDSSIYLCSVLTTGRTEAFFGQGTRLTVV.

As DNA, the CDR3 is TGTGCCAGCATCGTAAGCGGGAGTTTTGAAGAGACCCAGTACTTC. Its protein product is CASIVSGSFEETQYF. The chain carries TRBV6-1 and TRBJ2-5; 8 bases line up with TRBD2. Germline V gene sequence: CDR1 MNHNS, CDR2 SASEGT. V lost 7 bases, J lost 3 bases, and 10 bases stayed unmatched. The CDR3 runs to 15 residues.

This chain uses TRBV5-8 with TRBJ1-5; perhaps TRBD1 as D (6 bases). This CDR3 region has 15 residues. From germline, CDR1 is SGHTS and CDR2 YDEGEE. V lost 2 bases and J 4 bases, leaving 13 bases between the germline ends. For the CDR3, the DNA is TGTGCCAGCAGCTTTAGGCGGACAGCGAATCAGCCCCAGCATTTT. It specifies CASSFRRTANQPQHF.

The chain has TRBV5-1 and TRBJ2-2, with D tentatively TRBD1 or TRBD2 (6 bases each). There are 15 residues in the CDR3. In germline, CDR1 is SGHRS, CDR2 YFSETQ. Trimming took off 4 bases at V and 3 bases at J, with 13 bases between the two ends. CDR3 in DNA: TGCGCCAGCAGCCAGGGGACTGTCTACACCGGGGAGCTGTTTTTT. It encodes CASSQGTVYTGELFF.

This clone occurred a few times. Other nucleotide sequences from this sample produce the same CDR3. The chain recombines TRBV9 with TRBJ2-1; 7 nucleotides agree with TRBD1. The length of the CDR3 is 15 residues. Germline assignment: CDR1 SGDLS and CDR2 YYNGEE. V shed 0 bases and J 4 bases; nucleotides not matched to a gene: 4. CDR3 protein: CASSVAGTEYNEQFF. CDR3 sequence (DNA): TGTGCCAGCAGCGTAGCCGGGACAGAATACAATGAGCAGTTCTTC.